This T cell receptor (beta chain) was profiled in a study of T-cell reconstitution after alpha-beta-depleted transplantation in children. Per the germline V gene, CDR1 is SGHRS and CDR2 is YFSETQ. The CDR3 spans 16 residues. V lost 4 bases and J 0 bases, leaving 13 bases between the germline ends. Preparing the TCRbeta library involved the use of unique molecular identifiers. TCRdb independently ran MiXCR on the PCR reads; one entry per CDR3 protein. The repertoire holds 250,000 to 300,000 distinct CDR3 sequences, approximately 9.6% seen once, with over 9.5% in the top ten. The origin of this receptor is a human donor who donated a stem cell graft to a child with SCID. Material: PBMCs from the stem cell graft donor, obtained from the stem cell graft. The rearrangement joins TRBV5-1 to TRBJ2-2, with D possibly TRBD2 on 6 matching bases. CDR3 residues: CASSQDGGANTGELFF. The CDR3 nucleotides read TGCGCCAGCAGCCAGGACGGAGGGGCGAACACCGGGGAGCTGTTTTTT.